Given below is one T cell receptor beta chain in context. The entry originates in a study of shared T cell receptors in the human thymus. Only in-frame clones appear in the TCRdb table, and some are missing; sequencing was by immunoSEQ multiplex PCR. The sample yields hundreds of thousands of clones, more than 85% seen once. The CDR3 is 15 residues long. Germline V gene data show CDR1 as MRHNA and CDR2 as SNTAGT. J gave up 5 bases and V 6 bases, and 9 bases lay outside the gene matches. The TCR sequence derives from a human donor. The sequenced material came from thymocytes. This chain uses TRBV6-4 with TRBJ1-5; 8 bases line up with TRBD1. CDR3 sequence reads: CASSGRDRNYQPQHF. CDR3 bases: TGTGCCAGCAGCGGCCGGGACAGGAACTATCAGCCCCAGCATTTT.